This TCR beta chain originates from a study of tumor and adjacent non-tumor tissue in lung cancer. In this sample, this clonotype turned up many times. A modified ARM-PCR protocol with three rounds of nested PCR amplified TCRbeta. TCRdb reprocessed the multiplex PCR reads via MiXCR and lists one record per CDR3 protein. The sample lists about 43,000 distinct CDR3 sequences, around three fifths occurring once. The ends lost 7 bases at V and 5 bases at J; junction bases unmatched: 14. This CDR3 has 16 amino acids. Germline V gives CDR1 MNHEY, CDR2 SVGEGT. The template was RNA from unsorted bulk tissue. This non-tumor lung sample came from over 3 cm beyond the tumor edge.

The TCR originated in a man aged 45 to 65 with non-small cell lung cancer. The sample taken for sequencing was distant non-tumor lung tissue. The V gene is TRBV6-2 or TRBV6-3, the J gene TRBJ1-5; 7 nucleotides align to TRBD1. The CDR3 sequence: CASTTRRAGGYQPQHF. The CDR3 DNA reads TGTGCCAGCACCACTCGACGGGCAGGGGGATATCAGCCCCAGCATTTT.